The clone carrying this TCR beta chain was recorded only once. Antigen unknown. Germline assignment: CDR1 MRHNA and CDR2 SNTAGT. J gave up 5 bases and V 0 bases, and 5 bases lay outside the gene matches. This CDR3 region has 16 residues. The data derive from a study of cytomegalovirus exposure and HLA in healthy donors. The wider study: Unique TCRs from HLA-typed donors, around 93 million of them, were held in an early data release.

The PCR used 60 Vbeta and 13 Jbeta primers. Sequencing was performed with immunoSEQ multiplex PCR; in TCRdb, only in-frame clones are kept and a portion is missing. The data show around 80,000 clones, roughly 85% seen once. Study-level points and caveats: There were some 150 TCR beta chains listed as cytomegalovirus-associated.

This TCR derives from a female donor in good health and CMV-seronegative. Sequences were obtained from PBMCs. This sequence joins TRBV6-4 and TRBJ2-1, with 9 bases lining up with TRBD2. The CDR3 loop reads CASSDSVREGDNEQFF. For the CDR3, the DNA is TGTGCCAGCAGTGACTCGGTGCGGGAGGGGGACAATGAGCAGTTCTTC.